The sequence of this T cell receptor beta chain was determined in a study of blood T cells in healthy people across ages. Notes on this clonotype: Its target is unknown.

Donors were healthy Caucasian individuals from Russia aged about 6 to 100. Whenever a sample was processed, at least 6 million PBMCs were isolated. This CDR3 has 15 residues. CDR1 and CDR2 from the germline V gene are MNHEY and SVGAGI. The ends lost 0 bases at V and 5 bases at J; junction bases unmatched: 4. The second PCR ran roughly 7 to 11 cycles with a sample-barcoded 5' primer and J-beta primers. MiXCR was run by TCRdb on the 5' RACE reads, yielding one entry per CDR3 protein. The sample yields around 690,000 distinct CDR3 sequences, 45% to 65% seen once. General study findings and limits: In older individuals, TCR beta diversity per million T cells was lower, falling roughly linearly with age.

V usage is TRBV6-5 and J usage is TRBJ2-3; 8 bases agree with TRBD1. The material sequenced was blood. The sequence was collected from a man in his 60s in good health. CDR3 in DNA: TGTGCCAGCAGTTACTCGACAGGGGCGGGAGATACGCAGTATTTT. Amino acids: CASSYSTGAGDTQYF.